This T cell receptor (beta chain) appears in the sequencing data of a study of T-cell memory formation after mild COVID-19. Notes on the study in general: Contracting clones from day 15 to 85 showed balanced CD4/CD8; later expanders favored CD4+. Still unconfirmed is whether the second-wave clones peaking on day 37 recognized SARS-CoV-2.

TCR alpha and TCR beta cDNA libraries carrying sample barcodes and UMIs were produced by 5'RACE using constant-segment primers. TCRdb reprocessed the 5' RACE reads via MiXCR and lists one record per CDR3 protein. The sample has approximately 210,000 distinct CDR3 sequences; around 27% are singletons. Turning to this clonotype: Its antigen is not identified.

Germline V lookup: CDR1 SQVTM, CDR2 ANQGSEA. The V end lost 6 bases, the J end lost 3 bases, and 8 bases lay between the germline ends. There are 11 residues in the CDR3. What was sequenced was PBMCs or a T cell subset sorted from them (not recorded which). J is TRBJ2-5 and V is TRBV29-1; tentative D call: TRBD1 (6 bases). This receptor was identified in an adult woman who had mild COVID-19 (a few samples of this study predate the infection). Cell type and time point are not known. The DNA of the CDR3 is TGCAGCGTCAACAGGGAAGAGACCCAGTACTTC. Protein: CSVNREETQYF.